This entry describes one T cell receptor beta chain. Its antigen is undetermined. As defined, naive CD8 cells were CD45RO-negative and positively selected for CCR7, with terminally differentiated effector memory CD45RA+ cells excluded. Nashville, Tennessee was home to all donors, each a Caucasian adult. The data were produced by immunoSEQ multiplex PCR, yet TCRdb's version contains in-frame clones alone and is incomplete. The data hold about 580,000 clones, with 95% to 98% observed a single time. The data were taken from a study of shared clonotypes between healthy human individuals. Trimming cost V 1 base and J 2 bases, with 15 bases left between them. This CDR3 has 16 residues. In germline, CDR1 is MGHRA, CDR2 YSYEKL. Study results and limitations: Unshared clonotypes carried lower generation probabilities than those common to all four donors.

The sequenced sample was naive CD8+ T cells sorted from blood. The receptor's source is a young man in good health. The V gene is TRBV4-1, the J gene TRBJ2-7; tentative D call: TRBD2 (6 bases). The CDR3 region is CASSQASDRETYEQYF. The CDR3 nucleotides read TGCGCCAGCAGCCAAGCGTCTGATCGGGAGACCTACGAGCAGTACTTC.